Described below is a single T cell receptor (beta chain) sequence and its context. This entry belongs to a study of blood T cell repertoires in COVID-19. Study as a whole: Researchers got acute and convalescent COVID-19 samples from the United States, Italy and Spain. PBMCs, B-cell-depleted T cells, or T cells provided the cDNA or gDNA that made up the material.

The germline V gene encodes CDR1 SNHLY and CDR2 FYNNEI. CDR3 length equals 14 residues. V lost 6 bases to trimming and J lost 1 base; unmatched junction nucleotides: 4. Original processing notes: Amplification from reference gene primers served as the basis for estimated nucleated cell counts. Produced via immunoSEQ multiplex PCR; TCRdb's table is partial and in-frame only. The V and J calls and clone size are taken from that table; D and trimming were inferred from the DNA. This sample yields about 140,000 clones, of which roughly 85% are seen a single time; 2.5% to 3% belongs to the top ten. The sample comprised PBMCs or T cells enriched from blood (not recorded which). The sequence derives from a woman between 50 and 59 years old who had recovered from COVID-19. The chain recombines TRBV2 with TRBJ2-7, with TRBD1 matching over 9 bases. CDR3 sequence: CASRPDRGSYEQYF. The DNA for the CDR3 is TGTGCCAGCAGACCCGACAGGGGGTCCTACGAGCAGTACTTC.